This TCR beta chain was profiled in a study of cytomegalovirus exposure and HLA in healthy donors (dated by TCRdb to the late 2010s). About the study as a whole: An earlier analysis of some 600 of the donors reported about 260 Gb of sequence data and 117 million unique TCR beta sequences obtained from around 180 million T cells. About 310 gigabases of sequencing data and tens of millions of unique TCR sequences were included in an early release covering roughly 600 HLA-typed donors. Of the roughly 400 genotyped donors, around 81% fell in the genetic ancestry cluster associated with self-reported Caucasian donors. The study was designed to test whether signatures of past pathogen exposure could be identified by cataloging public T cell receptors. The study used immunosequencing to profile the T cell repertoires of some 600 subjects and linked those repertoires to cytomegalovirus serostatus. In addition to the first cohort of approximately 650 subjects, a separate validation cohort of 120 different subjects was used. To predict cytomegalovirus infection status, the study brought together high-throughput TCR immunosequencing, statistical association of individual TCRs with disease status, and machine learning. In a later analysis, previously published TCR beta repertoires from about 640 donors were re-analyzed and high-resolution HLA genotyping was added so that TCR occurrence patterns could be studied. The later analysis used no new phenotypic data to find candidate immune exposures, relying instead on TCR beta sequences and their occurrence across donors. To decide whether each TCR beta V gene segment behaved as functional or pseudogenic, an earlier analysis of approximately 590 of the donors relied on high-throughput TCR beta sequencing. Donor age, sex, ethnicity and CMV serostatus were compiled alongside the repertoire data. Genome-wide SNP genotypes for about 65% of the 666 donors were used in a later genetic analysis, which treated that subset as a discovery cohort. Every repertoire in the discovery cohort had been generated on one and the same sequencing platform. HLA typing covered class I and class II loci at four-digit resolution. The number of typed donors differed by locus: roughly 620-630 for A, B, C, DRB1 and DQB1; approximately 520 for DQA1; 606 for DPA1; and roughly 470 for DPB1. Roughly five DR-DQ haplotypes were handled as single units for association and clustering, since linkage in the cohort was strong. Among about 360 genotyped donors of the cohort, an average of roughly 240,000 unique TCR beta nucleotide sequences were sequenced per donor, about a sixth of them non-productive.

General conclusions and limits of the study: The only immune exposure information available for the cohort was CMV serostatus. A total of around 150 TCR beta chains were listed by the study as associated with cytomegalovirus. According to a later genetic analysis, donors in an Asian-associated ancestry cluster had fewer N-insertions in productive TCRs than the approximately 610-donor mean. In a later genetic analysis, a missense DCLRE1C variant was associated with V-gene and J-gene trimming of TCR beta chains, and the association was replicated in an independent cohort. A group of highly shared sequence variants was considered likely to be a technical artifact of the sequencing pipeline. In a later analysis, HLA-associated TCR beta chains were found to be more clonally expanded and to have lower generation probabilities than equally common non-associated chains. The authors suggested that the approach could potentially be generalized to other disease states and immunological phenotypes. Across donors, most TCR sequences were observed very rarely, whereas some public TCRs were present in many individuals. The classifier was reported to diagnose cytomegalovirus status with high specificity and sensitivity in both the original cohort and the validation cohort. In this cohort, only TCR beta chains were sequenced, and detectable features were limited by the absence of alpha or paired-chain data. Strong co-occurrence of HLA alleles, especially DR and DQ, made assigning TCR associations to individual alleles difficult. Because some donors lacked HLA typing at each locus, the association tests relied only on the typed subset. Some IMGT-functional V segments, including TRBV6-2 and TRBV6-3, could not be told apart with the 87-base-pair reads, so those segments were excluded. A further reported finding was that TCR beta sequences accurately predicted the HLA-A and HLA-B alleles for most subjects in the first cohort. A later analysis associated some 17,000 TCR beta sequences with specific HLA alleles at a false discovery rate of 0.05. According to a later analysis, TCR association rates differed among HLA loci, with DRB1 alleles showing the most associated TCRs and HLA-C alleles showing the fewest. Most CMV-associated TCR beta chains appeared to be HLA-restricted in a later analysis, and the HLA associations seemed to be driven largely by CMV exposure. A later analysis reported that several top co-occurrence clusters appeared linked to parvovirus B19, influenza, CMV and Epstein-Barr virus. In an earlier analysis of 587 of the donors, most TCR beta V segments appeared in productive rearrangements about 87% or about 30% of the time, broadly matching IMGT annotations. Correlated functional status among segregating V segments might reflect linkage disequilibrium, but an unknown experimental factor could not be ruled out. The presence/absence analyses assumed that sequencing depth was roughly uniform across donors, and that assumption may not be true. Because counts were too low, roughly 16 rarely observed V segments, including chromosome 9 orphons, were left out of the earlier analysis of 587 of the donors. A few of the identified cytomegalovirus-associated TCR beta chains were confirmed in vitro to be specific for cytomegalovirus antigens.

The trim is 8 bases for V and 2 bases for J, with a gap of 7 bases between the germline ends. CDR1 and CDR2 were assigned from the germline V gene as ENHRY and SYGVKD. Measured from the cysteine to the phenylalanine, the CDR3 is 11 residues long. Only the CDR3 part of the read is kept: 33 bases, read in frame from the first base. This clone was seen once. Which antigen it targets is not known. No per-base quality is available; no much larger clone lies one base away. The library was obtained by the immunoSEQ multiplex PCR assay. The multiplex PCR relied on a mix of 60 forward primers for TCR Vbeta segments and 13 reverse primers for TCR Jbeta segments. Amplification of the CDR3 region of rearranged TCR beta genes was performed with a multiplex PCR assay on genomic DNA. Amplified TCR beta libraries were sequenced as 87-base-pair reads on the Illumina HiSeq System. The study's processing was this. A later analysis tallied about 77 million unique TCR beta chains across the roughly 610 repertoires, and some 12 million of those chains were shared by two or more donors. Raw reads were error-corrected and collapsed into unique sequences with a nearest-neighbor algorithm that merged closely related sequences to remove PCR and sequencing errors. To assign V, D and J gene segments, CDR3 sequences were aligned to IMGT reference sequences. Each retained sequence needed at least a six-nucleotide match to both a V gene segment and a J gene segment. A rearrangement was called productive if the CDR3 had no stop codons and remained in frame with V and J, and every other rearrangement was called non-productive. Following IMGT convention, CDR3 was defined as the stretch from the second conserved V-encoded cysteine to the conserved J-encoded phenylalanine. Sequences without an unambiguous match to a single V gene segment were excluded from the earlier analysis of over 500 of the donors. In an earlier analysis of some 590 of the donors, a V segment was called functional when productive rearrangements were above 56.7%, and segregating when the standard deviation between donors exceeded 5%. A statistical classification framework was built to diagnose cytomegalovirus status from the catalog of TCR beta chain sequences. A later analysis assigned V and J genes by comparing TCR nucleotide sequences with IMGT/GENE-DB human TR gene sequences. Using the TCRdist pipeline, a later analysis assigned CDR3 sequences along with most-parsimonious VDJ recombination scenarios. In a later analysis, each TCR beta chain was defined by its CDR3 amino acid sequence together with its V-gene family, and reads lacking a unique V-gene family were excluded. In a later analysis, 500 to 650 highly shared, low-generation-probability nucleotide sequences were removed to address suspected cross-contamination and a sequencing artifact. In a later analysis, a clonal expansion index for each public chain was calculated from normalized within-repertoire ranks of inferred template counts. In a later analysis, generation probabilities were computed with a VDJ recombination model fitted to out-of-frame rearrangements, and the resulting probabilities were checked against IGoR. Hypergeometric tests were used in a later analysis to score TCR-TCR, TCR-HLA and TCR-CMV co-occurrence, with a repertoire-size bias correction applied to the TCR pairs. False discovery rates were estimated in a later analysis by permuting HLA or CMV assignments 20 times. In a later analysis, co-occurring TCRs were grouped using DBSCAN, with TCRdist sequence similarity added in when clustering inside HLA-allele-positive subsets. Repertoires with fewer than 30,000 or more than 120,000 public chains were left out of co-occurrence clustering, as were about five repertoires with anomalous nucleotide sharing. Held by TCRdb, this immuneACCESS table contains in-frame sequences only and omits some clones. Under half of the omission traces to an unresolved V gene where checked; the cause of the rest is unknown. The DNA gave D and trimming, while V, J and clone size come from that table. The sample has some 200,000 clones on record, around 85% of them singletons. The ten largest clones capture 6.3% of the sample.

In total, over 600 healthy bone marrow donors made up the cohort. At the time of sampling, every cohort member was nominally healthy, though immune exposures that went unrecorded were likely present. The donor tested CMV seropositive and was one of the 289 seropositive cohort members. Every donor gave a peripheral blood sample, and the peripheral blood mononuclear cells from that sample were used for TCR beta sequencing. Genomic DNA extraction from the blood cell samples was performed with the Qiagen DNeasy Blood Extraction Kit. Sequencing was carried out using PBMCs. This TCR came from a man aged 35 to 55 in good health and CMV-seropositive. The V and J genes are TRBV10-3 and TRBJ2-7; no D gene can be assigned with confidence. Here the CDR3 is given as CAIQETYEQYF. At the DNA level, the sequence is TGTGCCATCCAGGAAACCTACGAGCAGTACTTC.